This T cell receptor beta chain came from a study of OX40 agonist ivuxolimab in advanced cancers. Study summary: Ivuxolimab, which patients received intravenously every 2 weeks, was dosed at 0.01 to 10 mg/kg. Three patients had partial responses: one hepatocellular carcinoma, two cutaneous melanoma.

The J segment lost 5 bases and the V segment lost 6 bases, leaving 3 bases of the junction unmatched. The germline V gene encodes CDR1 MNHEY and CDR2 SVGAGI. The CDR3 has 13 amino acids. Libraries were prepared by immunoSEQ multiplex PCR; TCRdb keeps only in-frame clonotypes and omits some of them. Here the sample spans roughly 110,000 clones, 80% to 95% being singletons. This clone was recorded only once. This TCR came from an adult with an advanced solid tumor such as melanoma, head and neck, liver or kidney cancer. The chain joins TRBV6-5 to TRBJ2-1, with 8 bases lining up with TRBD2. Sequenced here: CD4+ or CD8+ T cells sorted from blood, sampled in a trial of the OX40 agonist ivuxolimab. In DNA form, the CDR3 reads TGTGCCAGCAGCGGGAGGGCGGACAATGAGCAGTTCTTC. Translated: CASSGRADNEQFF.